The sequence of this T cell receptor (beta chain) was determined in a study of PD-1 blockade in classical Hodgkin lymphoma. As for the study in general: Nivolumab dosed at 3 mg/kg went to patients intravenously every 2 weeks.

About this clone itself: Its target is unknown.

The time point here: cycle 4 day 1 (C4D1), after five to seven weeks of nivolumab. Exposure to brentuximab vedotin varied, and each patient had relapsed following autologous stem cell transplantation. The table came from immunoSEQ multiplex PCR; TCRdb's copy has only in-frame clones and leaves some out. The sample lists some 52,000 clones, around nine tenths occurring once. The study's findings and limits: CD4+ TCR diversity, unlike CD8+, rose significantly by C4D1.

The sequencing used peripheral blood mononuclear cells (PBMCs), collected before the fourth cycle of nivolumab. The origin of this receptor is a human donor with classical Hodgkin lymphoma.

The CDR3 loop is CASSGTSGSSTDTQYF. In nucleotides, the CDR3 is TGCGCCAGCAGTGGGACTAGCGGGTCGTCCACAGATACGCAGTATTTT. This rearrangement joins TRBV10-2 to TRBJ2-3, with 11 positions matching TRBD2. This CDR3 has 16 residues. In germline, CDR1 is WSHSY, CDR2 SAAADI. Trimming at V came to 4 bases and at J to 2 bases, leaving 5 bases not matched to a gene.